The 32 T cell receptor beta chains below were found in one sample sequenced in a study of blood T cell repertoires in COVID-19 (dated by TCRdb to the early 2020s). Libraries were built with the immunoSEQ multiplex PCR assay. This immuneACCESS table, as held by TCRdb, lists in-frame sequences with V and J called but not all clones. Of the missing ones, under half trace to an unresolved V gene in checked studies; the others have no known cause. This sample gives fewer than 100,000 clones in total; approximately 83% of them show up just once. The ten largest clonotypes hold 3.8% of the sample. Sequenced material: peripheral blood. The receptors shown here come from a man aged 55 to 70 with acute or convalescent COVID-19.

The V gene is TRBV7-2, the J gene TRBJ2-1, with 10 bases that match TRBD1. Trimming at V came to 5 bases and at J to 4 bases, leaving 8 bases not matched to a gene. The CDR3 is 16 residues long. Germline lookup yields CDR1 SGHTA and CDR2 FQGNSA. CDR3 in DNA: TGTGCCAGCAGCGGGGGACAGGGGAGGTGGTACAATGAGCAGTTCTTC. Encoded protein: CASSGGQGRWYNEQFF.

The chain uses TRBV6-2 or TRBV6-3 and TRBJ2-7; 9 bases match TRBD2. After removal of 2 bases from V and 3 bases from J, the junction contained 17 bases not matched to a gene. Germline V CDR1 and CDR2: MNHEY, SVGEGT. CDR3 size: 19 residues. CDR3 sequence reads: CASSYTVGTSFSLSYEQYF. CDR3 nucleotide sequence: TGTGCCAGCAGTTACACAGTGGGGACTAGCTTCTCTCTAAGCTACGAGCAGTACTTC.

The chain joins TRBV25-1 to TRBJ2-3; D is perhaps TRBD2 (6 bases). CDR1 is MGHDK, CDR2 SYGVNS, per germline. V shed 7 bases and J shed 0 bases, with 11 bases lying between them. This CDR3 is 14 amino acids long. The CDR3 loop reads CASTGGVSTDTQYF. The CDR3 region has the DNA TGTGCCAGCACTGGCGGGGTTAGCACAGATACGCAGTATTTT.

V is TRBV19 and J is TRBJ2-7; possibly TRBD1 for D (6 bases). In germline, CDR1 is LNHDA, CDR2 SQIVND (reference sequence). Between the trimmed V and J ends, which lost 5 bases and 1 base, there was a span of 15 bases. This CDR3 is built from 15 residues. CDR3 in DNA: TGTGCCAGTAGTGCCCGGGACACTATATCCTACGAGCAGTACTTC. As protein: CASSARDTISYEQYF. Full variable domain (outside the CDR3, taken from reference TRBV19 and TRBJ2-7): DGGITQSPKYLFRKEGQNVTLSCEQNLNHDAMYWYRQDPGQGLRLIYYSQIVNDFQKGDIAEGYSVSREKKESFPLTVTSAQKNPTAFYLCASSARDTISYEQYFGPGTRLTVT.

The chain combines TRBV11-1 with TRBJ2-3; the D gene is possibly TRBD2 (5 bases). V dropped 6 bases and J dropped 2 bases, with 18 bases sitting between them. The CDR3 totals 16 residues. Germline V gene sequence: CDR1 SGHAT, CDR2 FQDESV (reference sequence). This CDR3 is CASRSGFPENTDTQYF. The CDR3 region has the DNA TGTGCCAGCAGGTCGGGATTCCCAGAGAACACAGATACGCAGTATTTT.

The chain uses TRBV2 and TRBJ2-7; TRBD2 is a possible D gene (5 bases). The CDR3 runs 13 residues. CDR1 and CDR2 from the germline V gene are SNHLY and FYNNEI. V was clipped by 6 bases and J by 6 bases, with 15 bases between them. CDR3 residues: CASRRRVDGEQYF. DNA of the CDR3: TGTGCCAGCAGGAGGCGGGTTGATGGCGAGCAGTACTTC.

This chain links TRBV6-1 with TRBJ2-2, with 9 nucleotides matching TRBD2. Germline V gene lookup returns CDR1 MNHNS and CDR2 SASEGT. J lost 2 bases, V lost 2 bases, and 3 bases had no gene match. The CDR3 has 16 residues. The CDR3 here is CASSELAGFNTGELFF. CDR3 nucleotide sequence: TGTGCCAGCAGTGAACTAGCGGGGTTTAACACCGGGGAGCTGTTTTTT.

V and J are TRBV6-5 and TRBJ2-1; 8 bases are a match to TRBD2. The germline CDR1 and CDR2 sequences are MNHEY and SVGAGI. The CDR3 is 16 residues long. V was clipped by 2 bases and J by 5 bases; unmatched bases: 8. The CDR3 coding sequence is TGTGCCAGCAGTTACCTCGGACTAGCTGGCGACAATGAGCAGTTCTTC. Residues: CASSYLGLAGDNEQFF.

This clone was recorded only once. The chain combines TRBV5-1 with TRBJ2-7, with 7 bases that match TRBD1. This CDR3 comprises 15 residues. Germline V gene sequence: CDR1 SGHRS, CDR2 YFSETQ. Germline trimming cut 0 bases from V and 7 bases from J; bases unmatched to any gene: 10. The CDR3 DNA reads TGCGCCAGCAGCTTGGTAGGACAGGCCTCTGGTGAGCAGTACTTC. It yields the protein CASSLVGQASGEQYF.

The V call is TRBV10-3, the J call TRBJ2-3; 8 bases line up with TRBD1. V was clipped by 4 bases and J by 2 bases; unmatched bases: 5. The germline gives CDR1 ENHRY, CDR2 SYGVKD. The CDR3 sequence is 15 residues long. CDR3 in amino acids: CAISGGQGTTDTQYF. As DNA, the CDR3 is TGTGCCATCAGTGGAGGACAGGGTACCACAGATACGCAGTATTTT.

The chain recombines TRBV9 with TRBJ1-3, with 8 nucleotides matching TRBD1. The CDR3 runs 17 residues. The trim removed 4 bases at V and 1 base at J, leaving 10 bases unmatched. The germline V gene has CDR1 SGDLS and CDR2 YYNGEE. The chain's CDR3 is CASSTTGQVFSGNTIYF. CDR3 sequence (DNA): TGTGCCAGCAGCACCACGGGACAGGTTTTTTCTGGAAACACCATATATTTT.

This sequence joins TRBV7-9 and TRBJ1-4; perhaps TRBD1 as D (6 bases). The V gene lost 2 bases and the J gene lost 8 bases, with 12 bases spanning the gap. The CDR3 loop spans 14 amino acids. Germline values: CDR1 SEHNR, CDR2 FQNEAQ (reference sequence). CDR3 amino acids: CASSLSGAGEKLFF. For the CDR3, the DNA is TGTGCCAGCAGCTTATCAGGGGCAGGGGAAAAACTGTTTTTT.

The V call is TRBV6-1, the J call TRBJ1-6, with D unclear. The CDR3 sequence is 16 residues long. Germline V gene sequence: CDR1 MNHNS, CDR2 SASEGT. Trimming stripped 8 bases from V and 4 bases from J, with 18 bases between. The CDR3 DNA follows: TGTGCCAGCGGTGGTGCAGGCAAAGGATATAATTCACCCCTCCACTTT. Translated: CASGGAGKGYNSPLHF.

This clone has only one observation. This chain links TRBV15 with TRBJ2-3, with D possibly being TRBD1 (5 bases). V was pared by 1 base and J by 5 bases, with 10 bases between. This CDR3 is 14 amino acids long. From germline, CDR1 is LNHNV and CDR2 YYDKDF (reference sequence). CDR3 in DNA: TGTGCCACCAGCAGAGTGCAGGGCTTAGATACGCAGTATTTT. Translating gives CATSRVQGLDTQYF.

The chain is built from TRBV7-2 and TRBJ2-1; no clear D gene. The germline CDR1 and CDR2 sequences are SGHTA and FQGNSA. This CDR3 has 13 amino acids. The V and J ends lost 3 bases and 6 bases respectively, with 9 bases between them. CDR3 loop: CASSFSFPNEQFF. CDR3 sequence (DNA): TGTGCCAGCAGCTTCTCTTTCCCCAATGAGCAGTTCTTC.

Regarding this clone: A junction boundary mismatches the germline segment, possibly from a read error. This chain joins TRBV6-4 and TRBJ2-2; maybe TRBD2 (5 bases). Germline V gene data show CDR1 as MRHNA and CDR2 as SNTAGT. The CDR3 length is 12 residues. The CDR3 DNA follows: TGTGCCAGCAGGGACTCGGCTGGGGAGCTGTTTTTT. It specifies CASRDSAGELFF.

This rearrangement joins TRBV7-2 to TRBJ2-1, with D perhaps TRBD1 (6 bases). Trimming pared 1 base from V and 10 bases from J, leaving 11 bases between. Germline-derived CDR1 and CDR2 are SGHTA and FQGNSA. The CDR3 runs to 13 residues. For the CDR3, the DNA is TGTGCCAGCAGCTTAGGACAGGCTAGGGAGCAGTTCTTC. It yields the protein CASSLGQAREQFF.

This clone was recorded only once. The J gene is TRBJ1-6, the V gene TRBV14, with unresolved D. Germline CDR1 reads SGHDN; CDR2 reads FVKESK. V lost 0 bases and J 7 bases, leaving 16 bases between the germline ends. This CDR3 has 17 residues. CDR3 DNA sequence: TGTGCCAGCAGCCAAGAGGTCGGGTCAGGAGGAAATTCACCCCTCCACTTT. This sequence encodes CASSQEVGSGGNSPLHF.

This sequence joins TRBV6-1 and TRBJ2-1; 11 bases are shared with TRBD2. The CDR3 totals 18 residues. V dropped 1 base and J dropped 3; count of bases not matched to a gene: 8. CDR1 is MNHNS and CDR2 is SASEGT in the germline V gene. The CDR3 DNA reads TGTGCCAGCAGTGAAGGGGTTAGCGGGAGGGCCTTCTACAATGAGCAGTTCTTC. It specifies CASSEGVSGRAFYNEQFF.

The CDR3 DNA reads TGCAGTGCTAGAAGCCTATCGCCCCAGCATTTT. Amino acids: CSARSLSPQHF. The rearrangement joins TRBV20-1 to TRBJ1-5; D not certain. Between the trimmed V and J ends, which lost 2 bases and 9 bases, there was a span of 8 bases. This CDR3 is 11 amino acids long. CDR1 DFQATT and CDR2 SNEGSKA come from the germline V gene (reference sequence).

The chain couples TRBV15 to TRBJ2-7; the match to TRBD1 covers 11 bases. The CDR3 runs to 15 residues. The germline V gene encodes CDR1 LNHNV and CDR2 YYDKDF (reference sequence). The ends lost 0 bases at V and 7 bases at J; junction bases unmatched: 5. The CDR3 DNA is TGTGCCACCAGCAGAGAAGGGACAGGGGGACGGGAGCAGTACTTC. Its protein product is CATSREGTGGREQYF.

The rearrangement links TRBV27 to TRBJ2-1; D gene ambiguous. CDR3 size: 13 residues. Germline V CDR1 and CDR2: MNHEY, SMNVEV (reference sequence). The V end was cut by 0 bases, the J end by 7 bases, with 7 bases between. CDR3 in amino acids: CASSLSHRNEQFF. CDR3 DNA sequence: TGTGCCAGCAGTTTATCCCATAGAAATGAGCAGTTCTTC.

The chain carries TRBV27 and TRBJ2-5, with 9 nucleotides matching TRBD1. Trimming at V came to 5 bases and at J to 5 bases, leaving 9 bases not matched to a gene. CDR3 length: 15 residues. From germline, CDR1 is MNHEY and CDR2 SMNVEV (reference sequence). The CDR3 DNA reads as TGTGCCAGCAGTCCCGGGGACAGGGTTGTCGAGACCCAGTACTTC. This codes for CASSPGDRVVETQYF.

The CDR3 is CASSEWGGATLNNEQFF. The DNA of the CDR3 is TGTGCCAGCAGTGAATGGGGCGGAGCAACTTTAAACAATGAGCAGTTCTTC. V is TRBV2 and J is TRBJ2-1, with D perhaps TRBD1 (5 bases). Trimming took off 2 bases at V and 5 bases at J, with 19 bases between the two ends. The CDR3 has 17 amino acids. CDR1 SNHLY and CDR2 FYNNEI come from the germline V gene.

V and J are TRBV5-5 and TRBJ2-7; TRBD1 agrees at 8 bases. Germline V CDR1 and CDR2: SGHKS, YYEKEE (reference sequence). V lost 2 bases to trimming and J lost 4 bases; unmatched junction nucleotides: 5. The CDR3 runs 14 residues. CDR3 sequence (DNA): TGTGCCAGCAGCTTTGACAGGGGTCGGTACGAGCAGTACTTC. It translates to CASSFDRGRYEQYF.

This clone was counted once. V and J are TRBV4-1 and TRBJ2-1, with 10 bases that match TRBD2. The J segment lost 2 bases and the V segment lost 1 base, leaving 8 bases of the junction unmatched. The V gene's germline CDR1 is MGHRA and CDR2 YSYEKL. The CDR3 covers 18 residues. In nucleotides, the CDR3 is TGCGCCAGCAGCCAAGTTGAGGCTAGCGGGGGCCCCTACAATGAGCAGTTCTTC. Its protein is CASSQVEASGGPYNEQFF.

This clone was seen more than once but under ten times. The CDR3 loop reads CASSKPRTSERSPNPFEQYF. The CDR3 DNA sequence: TGTGCCAGCAGTAAACCCCGGACTAGCGAGAGGTCCCCTAATCCATTCGAGCAGTACTTC. The chain carries TRBV2 and TRBJ2-7; 9 bases are a match to TRBD2. The CDR3 extends over 20 amino acids. The germline gives CDR1 SNHLY, CDR2 FYNNEI. With 5 bases clipped from V and 6 bases from J, the junction kept 26 bases outside the gene matches. Full variable domain (rest looked up from reference TRBV2 and TRBJ2-7): EPEVTQTPSHQVTQMGQEVILRCVPISNHLYFYWYRQILGQKVEFLVSFYNNEISEKSEIFDDQFSVERPDGSNFTLKIRSTKLEDSAMYFCASSKPRTSERSPNPFEQYFGPGTRLTVT.

The V and J genes are TRBV10-1 and TRBJ2-1; 10 bases line up with TRBD2. Germline loops: CDR1 WNHNN, CDR2 SYGVQD (reference sequence). The CDR3 consists of 16 residues. The V gene end was trimmed by 4 bases and the J gene end by 0 bases; junction bases not matched to a gene: 3. The CDR3 DNA reads as TGCGCCAGCAGTGGAACTAGCGGGATCTCCTACAATGAGCAGTTCTTC. Protein product: CASSGTSGISYNEQFF.

V gene TRBV19 combines with J gene TRBJ2-5; 13 bases line up with TRBD2. V dropped 5 bases and J dropped 3; count of bases not matched to a gene: 9. Germline CDR1 is LNHDA and CDR2 is SQIVND (reference sequence). The CDR3 is 17 residues long. CDR3 nucleotides: TGTGCCAGTAGTTTAAGGACTAGCGGGGGTCTTAAAGAGACCCAGTACTTC. Its translation: CASSLRTSGGLKETQYF.

V gene TRBV30 combines with J gene TRBJ1-3; D unclear. Germline V lookup: CDR1 GTSNPN, CDR2 SVGIG (reference sequence). V was trimmed by 0 bases and J by 4 bases, leaving 4 bases between them. The CDR3 covers 12 residues. The CDR3 protein is CAWSVLGNTIYF. The DNA for the CDR3 is TGTGCCTGGAGTGTACTCGGAAACACCATATATTTT.

This clone was observed once. The chain joins TRBV5-1 to TRBJ2-3; possibly TRBD2 for D (5 bases). Trimming pared 0 bases from V and 1 base from J, leaving 9 bases between. The CDR3 is 15 amino acids. Germline CDR1 reads SGHRS; CDR2 reads YFSETQ. CDR3 sequence (DNA): TGCGCCAGCAGCTTGGGAGGACTCCGCACAGATACGCAGTATTTT. Translating gives CASSLGGLRTDTQYF.

This clone was recorded once. Written as DNA, the CDR3 is TGTGCCAGCAGGTGGGACAAAGTAAACAATCAGCCCCAGCATTTT. This codes for CASRWDKVNNQPQHF. The rearrangement links TRBV2 to TRBJ1-5; tentatively, D is TRBD1 (6 bases). Looked up from germline, CDR1 is SNHLY and CDR2 is FYNNEI. The CDR3 length is 15 residues. The ends were cut back, 6 bases at V and 3 bases at J, with 15 bases in the middle. Full variable domain (outside the CDR3, taken from reference TRBV2 and TRBJ1-5): EPEVTQTPSHQVTQMGQEVILRCVPISNHLYFYWYRQILGQKVEFLVSFYNNEISEKSEIFDDQFSVERPDGSNFTLKIRSTKLEDSAMYFCASRWDKVNNQPQHFGDGTRLSIL.